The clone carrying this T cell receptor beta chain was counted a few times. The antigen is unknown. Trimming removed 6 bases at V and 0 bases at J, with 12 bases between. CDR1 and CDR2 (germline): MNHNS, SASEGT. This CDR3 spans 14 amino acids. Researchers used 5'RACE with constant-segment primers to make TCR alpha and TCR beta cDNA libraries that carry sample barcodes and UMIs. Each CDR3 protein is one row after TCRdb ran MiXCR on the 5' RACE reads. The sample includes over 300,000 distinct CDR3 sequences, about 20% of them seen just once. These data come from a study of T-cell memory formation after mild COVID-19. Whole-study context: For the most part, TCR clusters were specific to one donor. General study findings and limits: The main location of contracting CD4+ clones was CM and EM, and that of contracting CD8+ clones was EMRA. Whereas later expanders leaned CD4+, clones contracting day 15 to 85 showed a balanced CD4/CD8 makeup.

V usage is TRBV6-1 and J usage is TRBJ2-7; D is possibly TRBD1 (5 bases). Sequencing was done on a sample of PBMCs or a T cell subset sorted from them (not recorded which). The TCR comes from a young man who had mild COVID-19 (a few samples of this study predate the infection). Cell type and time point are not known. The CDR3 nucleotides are TGTGCCAGCAGGACCGGGCAGGGCTCCTACGAGCAGTACTTC. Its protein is CASRTGQGSYEQYF.